The rows below give T cell receptor beta chains drawn from one sample of a study of CD8 T cells in ankylosing spondylitis. TCRdb re-called the 5' RACE reads with MiXCR, one entry per CDR3 protein. This sample has some 250,000 distinct CDR3 sequences; over 8.5% occur once, and the top ten carry about 6.5%. Sequencing was performed on blood, either unsorted or a sorted T cell fraction (not recorded which). The receptors shown here come from a male donor with ankylosing spondylitis or in good health (not recorded which). Both conserved end residues are part of each CDR3. D genes are given only for firm matches. Rows give clone size only sometimes, using once, few, many, or a class for an expanded clone.

clone size	D gene	V gene	J gene	CDR3 DNA	CDR3 protein
many	.	TRBV12-3/TRBV12-4	TRBJ1-6	TGTGCCAGCAGTTTTGGGGACCCTAATTCACCCCTCCACTTT	CASSFGDPNSPLHF
.	.	TRBV6-2/TRBV6-3	TRBJ1-5	TGTGCCAGCACATCCGAGGGCTTTAGCAATCAGCCCCAGCATTTT	CASTSEGFSNQPQHF
many	.	TRBV28	TRBJ2-6	TGTGCCAGCAGTTTAGGTCTTCCTGGGGCCAACGTCCTGACTTTC	CASSLGLPGANVLTF
many	.	TRBV5-5	TRBJ2-2	TGTGCCAGCAGCCGCGTTGGGAGCACCGGGGAGCTGTTTTTT	CASSRVGSTGELFF
.	.	TRBV27	TRBJ1-2	TGTGCCAGCAGGGCAGGGAACTATGGCTACACCTTC	CASRAGNYGYTF
many	.	TRBV20-1	TRBJ2-7	TGCAGTGCAAAGGGGGGCGGGAGTAGCTACGAGCAGTACTTC	CSAKGGGSSYEQYF
many	.	TRBV6-1	TRBJ2-1	TGTGCCAGCAGTCCCCTAGCGATACGGACCTACAATGAGCAGTTCTTC	CASSPLAIRTYNEQFF
few	.	TRBV7-9	TRBJ1-2	TGTGCCAGCAGCTTAGACTTCACCCCGGGCTATGGCTACACCTTC	CASSLDFTPGYGYTF
many	TRBD2	TRBV5-1	TRBJ2-1	TGCGCCAGCAGCGATAGCGGGAATGAGCAGTTCTTC	CASSDSGNEQFF
many	TRBD1	TRBV6-1	TRBJ1-2	TGTGCCAGCAGAGTACAGGGGCGCTATGGCTACACCTTC	CASRVQGRYGYTF
many	TRBD1	TRBV20-1	TRBJ2-7	TGCAGTGCTAGAGATGGGGGGACAGGGTCCTACGAGCAGTACTTC	CSARDGGTGSYEQYF
few	.	TRBV5-6	TRBJ2-5	TGTGCCAGCAGCCGGGGGAAGACCCAGTACTTC	CASSRGKTQYF
many	TRBD1	TRBV20-1	TRBJ1-2	TGCAGTGCCCCCGACAGGGGGGACCCTAACTATGGCTACACCTTC	CSAPDRGDPNYGYTF
many	TRBD2	TRBV20-1	TRBJ2-7	TGCAGTGCCGCAGGACTAGCGGGAGAGAGCGAGCAGTACTTC	CSAAGLAGESEQYF
many	.	TRBV29-1	TRBJ1-2	TGCAGCGTTGAAGGGCGCCTGAACAACTATGGCTACACCTTC	CSVEGRLNNYGYTF
.	.	TRBV7-2	TRBJ2-1	TGTGCCAGCAGCCGGACAAGTCCATTCAATGAGCAGTTCTTC	CASSRTSPFNEQFF
many	TRBD2	TRBV11-2	TRBJ2-3	TGTGCCAGCAGCTCCCCCCTGATTAGCGGGGGATACACAGATACGCAGTATTTT	CASSSPLISGGYTDTQYF
many	TRBD2	TRBV7-9	TRBJ2-1	TGTGCCAGCAGCTTAGAATGGTCTAGCGGGAATGAGCAGTTCTTC	CASSLEWSSGNEQFF
many	.	TRBV5-1	TRBJ2-5	TGCGCCAGCAGCTCTACCCTACAAGAGACCCAGTACTTC	CASSSTLQETQYF
many	.	TRBV20-1	TRBJ1-2	TGCAGTGCTAGACTTACAGGGAAGGACTACACCTTC	CSARLTGKDYTF
.	.	TRBV6-1	TRBJ1-1	TGTGCCAGCAGTATTTACAAGAACACTGAAGCTTTCTTT	CASSIYKNTEAFF
few	TRBD2	TRBV20-1	TRBJ2-3	TGCAGTGCTAGAGAACTAGCGGGGGGAGATACGCAGTATTTT	CSARELAGGDTQYF
many	TRBD1	TRBV20-1	TRBJ1-4	TGCAGTGCCTCAGGACAGGGAGGCGAAAAACTGTTTTTT	CSASGQGGEKLFF
.	.	TRBV28	TRBJ1-5	TGTGCCAGCACTCACATCGGGAGGGGGGAAAATCAGCCCCAGCATTTT	CASTHIGRGENQPQHF
.	.	TRBV10-3	TRBJ2-3	TGTGCCTCCAGTGGGGAAGTCACAGATACGCAGTATTTT	CASSGEVTDTQYF
many	TRBD1	TRBV7-9	TRBJ1-2	TGTGCCAGCAGCTCCGGACAGGGGGCTAAGCATGGCTACACCTTC	CASSSGQGAKHGYTF
many	.	TRBV20-1	TRBJ2-2	TGCAGTGCTCCCGGGGGACAGCCCGGGGAGCTGTTTTTT	CSAPGGQPGELFF
.	TRBD2	TRBV12-3/TRBV12-4	TRBJ2-1	TGTGCCTGCAGTCCGGGGGGACTAGCGGGGGGACCATCCTACAATGAGCAGTTCTTC	CACSPGGLAGGPSYNEQFF
many	.	TRBV11-2	TRBJ2-2	TGTGCCAGCAGCTTAACCGTGGGGCAGGGTAACACCGGGGAGCTGTTTTTT	CASSLTVGQGNTGELFF
many	TRBD1	TRBV6-6	TRBJ1-4	TGTGCCAGCGGACAGGGAACTAATGAAAAACTGTTTTTT	CASGQGTNEKLFF
many	.	TRBV7-9	TRBJ1-6	TGTGCCAGCAGCTTAGCGCAGGGGTATAATTCACCCCTCCACTTT	CASSLAQGYNSPLHF
few	.	TRBV12-3/TRBV12-4	TRBJ1-1	TGTGCCAGCAGTTTAGGAGAGTCTTACACTGAAGCTTTCTTT	CASSLGESYTEAFF
many	TRBD2	TRBV20-1	TRBJ2-7	TGCAGTGCTAGAGCAAGCGGGAGCCCATGGAACGAGCAGTACTTC	CSARASGSPWNEQYF
many	TRBD2	TRBV7-9	TRBJ2-1	TGTGCCAGCAGCCTGGGGGAGGGCCCTATCAATGAGCAGTTCTTC	CASSLGEGPINEQFF
.	.	TRBV10-2	TRBJ1-5	TGCGCCAGCAGTGAAACGCAGGGGTTAAATCAGCCCCAGCATTTT	CASSETQGLNQPQHF
many	.	TRBV29-1	TRBJ1-2	TGCAGCGTTGATGAGGTGGGATCTGATTCTAACTATGGCTACACCTTC	CSVDEVGSDSNYGYTF
.	.	TRBV19	TRBJ1-5	TGTGCCAGTAGTATTTCTCCACGAGGCAATCAGCCCCAGCATTTT	CASSISPRGNQPQHF
many	.	TRBV19	TRBJ1-5	TGTGCCAGTAGTAGGACACCTAATCAGCCCCAGCATTTT	CASSRTPNQPQHF